This TCR beta chain was recovered during a study of response to subunit inactivated influenza vaccine. This clonotype has just a few counts. The antigen is not known. Trimming took off 3 bases at V and 4 bases at J, with 22 bases between the two ends. The germline CDR1 and CDR2 sequences are MNHEY and SVGEGT. This CDR3 spans 17 amino acids. TCRdb used MiXCR to reprocess the RT-PCR reads, holding one entry per CDR3 protein. The sample includes 280,000 or so distinct CDR3 sequences, 20% to 25% of them seen just once. Study results and limitations: Only a handful of new T cells, the authors suggested, are recruited with each seasonal influenza vaccination.

The TCR originated in a man aged 45 to 70 who received an inactivated influenza vaccine. Sequenced here: PBMCs from blood, sampled about 20 months after vaccination. V and J are TRBV6-2 or TRBV6-3 and TRBJ2-7; possible D gene TRBD2, 5 bases. The CDR3 here is CASSYEVGASFLYEQYF. CDR3 coding DNA: TGTGCCAGCAGTTATGAAGTGGGAGCCTCTTTCCTGTACGAGCAGTACTTC.